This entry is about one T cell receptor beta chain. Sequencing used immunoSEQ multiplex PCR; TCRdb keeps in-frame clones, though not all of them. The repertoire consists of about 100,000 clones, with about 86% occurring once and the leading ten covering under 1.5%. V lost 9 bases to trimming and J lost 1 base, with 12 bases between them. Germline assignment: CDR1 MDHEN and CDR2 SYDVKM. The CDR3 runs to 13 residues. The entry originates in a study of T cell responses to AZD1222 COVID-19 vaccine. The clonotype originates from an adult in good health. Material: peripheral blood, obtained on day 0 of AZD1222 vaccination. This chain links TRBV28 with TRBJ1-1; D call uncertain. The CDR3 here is CASSREENTEAFF. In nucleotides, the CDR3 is TGTGCCAGTTCACGGGAGGAGAACACTGAAGCTTTCTTT. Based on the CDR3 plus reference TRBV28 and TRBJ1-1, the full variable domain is DVKVTQSSRYLVKRTGEKVFLECVQDMDHENMFWYRQDPGLGLRLIYFSYDVKMKEKGDIPEGYSVSREKKERFSLILESASTNQTSMYLCASSREENTEAFFGQGTRLTVV.